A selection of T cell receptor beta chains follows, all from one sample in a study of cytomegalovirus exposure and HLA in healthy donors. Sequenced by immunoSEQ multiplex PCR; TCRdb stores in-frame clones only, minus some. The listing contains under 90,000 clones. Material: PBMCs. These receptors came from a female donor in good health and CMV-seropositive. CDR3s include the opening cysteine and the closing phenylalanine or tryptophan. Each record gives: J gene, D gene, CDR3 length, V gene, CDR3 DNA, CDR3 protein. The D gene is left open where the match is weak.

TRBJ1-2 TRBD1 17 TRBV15 TGTGCCACCAGCAGAGAGGAGGGGAGTCAGGGGGCCTGGGGCTACACCTTC CATSREEGSQGAWGYTF
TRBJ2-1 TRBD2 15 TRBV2 TGTGCCAGCAGTCAAACTAGCGGGGGTTCCAATGAGCAGTTCTTC CASSQTSGGSNEQFF
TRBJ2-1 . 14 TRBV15 TGTGCCACCAGCAGAGCGTCGGTGAGCAATGAGCAGTTCTTC CATSRASVSNEQFF
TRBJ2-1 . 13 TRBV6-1 TGTGCCAGCAGTGTGACAGTTTACAATGAGCAGTTCTTC CASSVTVYNEQFF
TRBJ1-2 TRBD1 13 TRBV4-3 TGCGCCAGCAGCCAAAGACAGGGAGTGGGCTACACCTTC CASSQRQGVGYTF
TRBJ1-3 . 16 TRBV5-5 TGTGCCAGCAGCTTGTACCCCAGGAGGCCTGGAAACACCATATATTTT CASSLYPRRPGNTIYF
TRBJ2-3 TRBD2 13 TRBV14 TGTGCCAGCAGCCTAGCGGGGGTCTGGACGCAGTATTTT CASSLAGVWTQYF
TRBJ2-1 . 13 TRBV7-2 TGTGCCAGCAGCTTAGGACTTTACAATGAGCAGTTCTTC CASSLGLYNEQFF
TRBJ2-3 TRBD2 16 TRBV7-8 TGTGCCAGCAGCTTATCCTGGACTAGTGATAGAGATACGCAGTATTTT CASSLSWTSDRDTQYF
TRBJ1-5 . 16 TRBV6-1 TGTGCCAGCAGTGAAGCGGGGGGTTCGGGCAATCAGCCCCAGCATTTT CASSEAGGSGNQPQHF
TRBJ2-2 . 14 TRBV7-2 TGTGCCAGCAGCTCCCTGTCCCGCACCGGGGAGCTGTTTTTT CASSSLSRTGELFF